The 20 T cell receptor beta chains listed next were all sequenced from one sample in a study of blood T cell repertoires in COVID-19. The method was immunoSEQ multiplex PCR; TCRdb's version includes in-frame clones alone and lacks a portion of them. The top ten clones hold 9% of a sample with over 130,000 clones, over 60% of them seen once. Specimen: peripheral blood. The receptors were gathered from a woman between 45 and 65 years old with active or convalescent COVID-19.

The chain has TRBV9 and TRBJ2-2; a weak D match, TRBD1 (5 bases). The CDR3 spans 15 residues. Germline assignment: CDR1 SGDLS and CDR2 YYNGEE. The V gene lost 0 bases and the J gene lost 6 bases, with 12 bases spanning the gap. Here the CDR3 DNA reads TGTGCCAGCAGCGTAGAGCCAGGGAAGGCCGGGGAGCTGTTTTTT. Translating it yields CASSVEPGKAGELFF.

V and J are TRBV28 and TRBJ1-1; no firm D call. This CDR3 comprises 12 residues. In germline, CDR1 is MDHEN, CDR2 SYDVKM. The germline V and J ends were trimmed by 6 bases and 7 bases, with 12 bases remaining between them. The CDR3 loop reads CASRNQVGEAFF. The DNA of the CDR3 is TGTGCCAGCAGAAACCAGGTGGGTGAAGCTTTCTTT.

This rearrangement joins TRBV7-9 to TRBJ2-1, with TRBD1 matching over 9 bases. J was trimmed by 5 bases and V by 5 bases; bases with no gene match: 7. Germline assignment: CDR1 SEHNR and CDR2 FQNEAQ (reference sequence). There are 15 residues in the CDR3. The CDR3 region has the DNA TGTGCCAGCAGCAAAACAGGGGGCGTTAACAATGAGCAGTTCTTC. Its translation is CASSKTGGVNNEQFF.

The chain employs TRBV12-3 or TRBV12-4 and TRBJ1-2; D possibly corresponds to TRBD1 (6 bases). This CDR3 is 13 amino acids long. V lost 7 bases to trimming and J lost 5 bases, with 14 bases between them. The CDR3 coding sequence is TGTGCCAGCACCCTGAGGGGGGGATATGGCTACACCTTC. Translating it yields CASTLRGGYGYTF.

This sequence joins TRBV6-5 and TRBJ1-5, with 7 bases fitting TRBD1. V was clipped by 0 bases and J by 6 bases; unmatched bases: 2. Germline loops: CDR1 MNHEY, CDR2 SVGAGI. The CDR3 sequence is 14 residues long. This CDR3 reads CASSYSGGGQPQHF. DNA for the CDR3: TGTGCCAGCAGTTACTCAGGGGGCGGTCAGCCCCAGCATTTT.

The chain couples TRBV5-4 to TRBJ1-5; no definite D call. Trimming removed 0 bases at V and 7 bases at J, with 2 bases between. The germline V gene has CDR1 SGHNT and CDR2 YYREEE (reference sequence). This CDR3 has 11 residues. The DNA of the CDR3 is TGTGCCAGCAGCTTGGCGCAGCCCCAGCATTTT. Protein product: CASSLAQPQHF.

This chain uses TRBV4-2 with TRBJ2-3, with 9 nucleotides matching TRBD2. V dropped 1 base and J dropped 4; count of bases not matched to a gene: 6. The germline CDR1 and CDR2 sequences are LGHNA and YNFKEQ. The CDR3 has 16 amino acids. The CDR3 protein is CASSQAGGGAADTQYF. In DNA form, the CDR3 reads TGTGCCAGCAGCCAAGCCGGCGGGGGGGCCGCAGATACGCAGTATTTT.

The chain couples TRBV5-1 to TRBJ1-1; TRBD1 matches at 7 bases. There are 14 residues in the CDR3. The V segment lost 5 bases and the J segment 3 bases; nucleotides outside the gene matches: 7. The germline gives CDR1 SGHRS, CDR2 YFSETQ. The CDR3 nucleotides are TGCGCCAGCAGTTTCCAGGGGGACGACACTGAAGCTTTCTTT. Its protein product is CASSFQGDDTEAFF.

Only a few counts were recorded for this clone. The chain employs TRBV18 and TRBJ2-5; D is perhaps TRBD2 (5 bases). Trimming shortened V by 5 bases and J by 6 bases, and 13 bases separated the two germline ends. Germline CDR1 KGHSH, CDR2 LQKENI. CDR3 size: 13 residues. In nucleotides, the CDR3 is TGTGCCAGCTCAGGAGAGGGATTGAAGACCCAGTACTTC. As protein: CASSGEGLKTQYF.

The V call is TRBV2, the J call TRBJ2-2, with D unresolved. V lost 6 bases and J lost 3, with 11 bases in between. The CDR3 spans 14 residues. Germline CDR1 and CDR2: SNHLY and FYNNEI. The CDR3 DNA is TGTGCCAGCAGCCGTATTCCGGACACCGGGGAGCTGTTTTTT. It specifies CASSRIPDTGELFF.

V and J are TRBV6-5 and TRBJ1-5; a possible D gene is TRBD1 (6 bases). The germline CDR1 and CDR2 sequences are MNHEY and SVGAGI. The CDR3 loop spans 13 amino acids. V was cut by 7 bases and J by 5 bases, with 12 bases left in between. The CDR3 spells CASTDSLYQPQHF. The CDR3 DNA reads as TGTGCCAGCACGGACAGTTTATATCAGCCCCAGCATTTT.

The chain joins TRBV28 to TRBJ1-4; D perhaps matches TRBD1 (6 bases). CDR1 is MDHEN and CDR2 is SYDVKM in the germline V gene. The V and J ends lost 2 bases and 3 bases respectively, with 10 bases between them. This CDR3 spans 15 amino acids. In DNA, the CDR3 is TGTGCCAGCAGTTTAATAGGGACACCTAATGAAAAACTGTTTTTT. Translation gives CASSLIGTPNEKLFF.

This clone has a single count. The V and J genes are TRBV28 and TRBJ2-4; 10 bases agree with TRBD1. The V gene's germline CDR1 is MDHEN and CDR2 SYDVKM. The ends lost 8 bases at V and 9 bases at J; junction bases unmatched: 1. The CDR3 has 11 amino acids. The CDR3, as DNA: TGTGCCAGCGGACAGGGGGGCATTCAGTACTTC. Translated: CASGQGGIQYF. Supplemented by reference TRBV28 and TRBJ2-4, the full variable domain reads DVKVTQSSRYLVKRTGEKVFLECVQDMDHENMFWYRQDPGLGLRLIYFSYDVKMKEKGDIPEGYSVSREKKERFSLILESASTNQTSMYLCASGQGGIQYFGAGTRLSVL.

This sequence joins TRBV6-5 and TRBJ1-2; 10 bases map to TRBD1. V lost 11 bases and J lost 7; bases outside the gene matches: 13. Germline CDR1 reads MNHEY; CDR2 reads SVGAGI. The CDR3 consists of 14 residues. The CDR3 DNA sequence: TGTGCCGGTAACCCCGGGACAGGGGTAGGTGGCTACACCTTC. It codes for CAGNPGTGVGGYTF.

V usage is TRBV7-2 and J usage is TRBJ2-3, with TRBD2 matching over 10 bases. The CDR3 runs 17 residues. V lost 5 bases to trimming and J lost 0 bases; unmatched junction nucleotides: 8. Germline assignment: CDR1 SGHTA and CDR2 FQGNSA. In nucleotides, the CDR3 is TGTGCCAGCAGCCTCCGTAGCGGGGGGCCGAGCACAGATACGCAGTATTTT. Amino acids: CASSLRSGGPSTDTQYF. Full variable domain (rest looked up from reference TRBV7-2 and TRBJ2-3): GAGVSQSPSNKVTEKGKDVELRCDPISGHTALYWYRQSLGQGLEFLIYFQGNSAPDKSGLPSDRFSAERTGGSVSTLTIQRTQQEDSAVYLCASSLRSGGPSTDTQYFGPGTRLTVL.

CDR3 in amino acids: CASSGHASGDTIYF. The CDR3 coding sequence is TGTGCCAGCAGCGGGCATGCCAGTGGTGACACCATATATTTT. V and J are TRBV6-2 or TRBV6-3 and TRBJ1-3, with D unresolved. Germline V gene sequence: CDR1 MNHEY, CDR2 SVGEGT. With 6 bases removed from V and 8 bases from J, the gap between germline ends came to 17 bases. This CDR3 spans 14 amino acids.

This clone has a single count. This chain joins TRBV27 and TRBJ2-7; 10 nucleotides align to TRBD2. Germline V lookup: CDR1 MNHEY, CDR2 SMNVEV (reference sequence). The CDR3 is 18 amino acids. After removal of 3 bases from V and 1 base from J, the junction contained 12 bases not matched to a gene. CDR3: CASSLRGLAGDVSYEQYF. Written as DNA, the CDR3 is TGTGCCAGCAGTTTGAGGGGTCTAGCGGGAGATGTATCCTACGAGCAGTACTTC.

This chain uses TRBV21-1 with TRBJ1-5; no DNA check was done on the table's D call, TRBD1. TRBV21-1 is annotated as a pseudogene. CDR3 size: 19 residues. The DNA of the CDR3 is TGTGCCAGCACCATCCTACAGGGGGCCGATTCTTATAGCAATCAGCCCCAGCATTTT. It specifies CASTILQGADSYSNQPQHF.

This clone was found once. The chain couples TRBV7-6 to TRBJ2-2; 7 nucleotides match TRBD2. The CDR3 is 17 amino acids. J gave up 0 bases and V 4 bases, and 8 bases lay outside the gene matches. Germline values: CDR1 SGHVS, CDR2 FNYEAQ. CDR3 sequence (DNA): TGTGCCAGCAGCTATCTCTCTGCGGGGGCGAACACCGGGGAGCTGTTTTTT. This encodes CASSYLSAGANTGELFF.

This chain uses TRBV6-5 with TRBJ1-1; D gene ambiguous. In germline, CDR1 is MNHEY, CDR2 SVGAGI. V lost 4 bases and J 0 bases, leaving 6 bases between the germline ends. The length of the CDR3 is 13 residues. CDR3 DNA sequence: TGTGCCAGCAGTTTTCAGGTGAACACTGAAGCTTTCTTT. Protein product: CASSFQVNTEAFF.